The clone carrying this T cell receptor (beta chain) was observed once. Its antigen is not identified. This sample was included in a study of T cells in localized non-small cell lung cancer. Assay: immunoSEQ multiplex PCR; the TCRdb copy retains only in-frame clones and omits some. This table holds fewer than 35,000 clones, approximately 90% found once. The CDR3 contains 18 residues. Study outcomes and limitations: Adjacent uninvolved lung had the highest clonality, suggesting focused antigen responses. Adjacent lung held a median around 58 of the top 100 tumor clones.

The sequencing here drew on PBMCs, taken before any cancer treatment. This TCR derives from a man aged 35-75 years with stage II lung adenocarcinoma. V is TRBV12-2 and J is TRBJ2-7; the DNA was not compared with TRBD2, the D call given in the table. TRBV12-2 is deemed a pseudogene. CDR3 DNA: TGTGCAAGTCGCTTTACCCCGACTAGCGGGAGGGGAACCTACGAGCAGTACTTC. Translating gives CASRFTPTSGRGTYEQYF.